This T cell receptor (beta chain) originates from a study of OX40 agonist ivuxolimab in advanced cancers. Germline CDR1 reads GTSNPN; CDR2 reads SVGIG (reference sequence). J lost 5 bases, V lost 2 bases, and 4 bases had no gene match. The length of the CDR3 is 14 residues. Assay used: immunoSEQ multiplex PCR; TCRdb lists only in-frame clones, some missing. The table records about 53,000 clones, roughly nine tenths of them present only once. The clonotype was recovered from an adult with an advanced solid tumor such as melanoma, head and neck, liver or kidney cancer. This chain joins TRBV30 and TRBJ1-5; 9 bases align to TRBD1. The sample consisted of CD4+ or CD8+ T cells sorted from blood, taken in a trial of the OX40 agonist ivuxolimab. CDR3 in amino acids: CAWSTGGRHQPQHF. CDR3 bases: TGTGCCTGGAGTACAGGGGGCAGGCATCAGCCCCAGCATTTT.